This T cell receptor beta chain was sequenced for a study of T cell repertoires in cytomegalovirus infection. Overall study: Selected CMV epitopes included recently identified HLA-C-restricted ones as well as well-studied HLA-B-restricted ones. The public TCR beta signatures pointed to both CMV infection and matching HLA type. Study-wide findings and caveats: Individuals carrying CMV plus the relevant HLA were identified by cumulative frequency of public TCR beta families. CMV-specific HLA-C-restricted TCR beta clonotypes dominated the ex vivo response.

On this clonotype: Its specificity is not known.

CDR1 is LNHDA, CDR2 SQIVND, per germline (reference sequence). The CDR3 is made up of 15 amino acids. J lost 5 bases, V lost 5 bases, and 6 bases had no gene match. TCRdb passed the reads through MiXCR, listing each CDR3 protein once. The table includes 370,000 or so distinct CDR3 sequences, about 35% detected once. Sequenced material: cultured PBMCs, taken from culture after CMV antigen stimulation. This chain links TRBV19 with TRBJ2-5, with 12 bases identical to TRBD1. The source of this sequence is a human donor in good health (CMV status not recorded). Some clones in this sample may be carry-over from other donors' samples. As DNA, the CDR3 is TGTGCCAGTAGTGTGGGACAGGGGGCCACGGAGACCCAGTACTTC. Protein sequence: CASSVGQGATETQYF.